This T cell receptor beta chain was observed in a study of liver allograft versus peripheral blood T cells. As for the study in general: Liver transplant recipients had T cell receptor repertoires compared between transplanted liver and peripheral blood.

TCRdb itself ran the reads through MiXCR, one entry per CDR3 protein. Of more than 10,000 distinct CDR3 sequences in the sample, 25% to 35% were seen once. Study-wide results and caveats: Within liver allografts, T cell receptor repertoires were reportedly different from those in peripheral blood.

This clonotype was counted a few times. What it recognizes is unknown. The J segment lost 3 bases and the V segment lost 2 bases, leaving 8 bases of the junction unmatched. The CDR3 consists of 16 residues. Germline V CDR1 and CDR2: SGHDN, FVKESK. V usage is TRBV14 and J usage is TRBJ1-1, with 8 bases identical to TRBD1. This receptor was identified in a human patient who had a liver transplant. Some of the T cells might come from the graft donor. The CDR3 spells CASSQRGPDRDTEAFF. In nucleotides, the CDR3 is TGTGCCAGCAGCCAAAGGGGCCCGGACAGGGACACTGAAGCTTTCTTT.